This T cell receptor beta chain was identified in a study of T cells in Graves' hyperthyroidism and ophthalmopathy. Study-wide results and limits: Most clonotypes that expanded in the thyroid above 0.001 also showed up in blood.

Those with hyperthyroidism were 18 to 65 years old, newly diagnosed, and ill for under 2 months. PBMCs were sourced from less than 13 ml fresh peripheral blood. Authors of the study amplified TCR beta CDR3 regions from RNA transcripts. The TCR CDR3 was amplified in a first-round RT-PCR using the HTBI primer set. TCRdb itself ran the multiplex PCR reads through MiXCR, one entry per CDR3 protein. The sample consists of around 290,000 distinct CDR3 sequences, around 15% of them appearing once. Points on this clonotype: Its antigen is unidentified.

Germline CDR1 is LNHDA and CDR2 is SQIVND (reference sequence). The CDR3 is 16 residues long. The source of this sequence is a woman aged 40 to 55 with Graves' hyperthyroidism. The sample taken for sequencing was blood. The rearrangement uses TRBV19 and TRBJ1-1, with D hard to call. The CDR3 loop is CTTHRRSGLRNTEAFF. The CDR3 DNA reads TGTACCACCCACCGGCGGAGTGGCCTGAGGAACACTGAAGCTTTCTTT.